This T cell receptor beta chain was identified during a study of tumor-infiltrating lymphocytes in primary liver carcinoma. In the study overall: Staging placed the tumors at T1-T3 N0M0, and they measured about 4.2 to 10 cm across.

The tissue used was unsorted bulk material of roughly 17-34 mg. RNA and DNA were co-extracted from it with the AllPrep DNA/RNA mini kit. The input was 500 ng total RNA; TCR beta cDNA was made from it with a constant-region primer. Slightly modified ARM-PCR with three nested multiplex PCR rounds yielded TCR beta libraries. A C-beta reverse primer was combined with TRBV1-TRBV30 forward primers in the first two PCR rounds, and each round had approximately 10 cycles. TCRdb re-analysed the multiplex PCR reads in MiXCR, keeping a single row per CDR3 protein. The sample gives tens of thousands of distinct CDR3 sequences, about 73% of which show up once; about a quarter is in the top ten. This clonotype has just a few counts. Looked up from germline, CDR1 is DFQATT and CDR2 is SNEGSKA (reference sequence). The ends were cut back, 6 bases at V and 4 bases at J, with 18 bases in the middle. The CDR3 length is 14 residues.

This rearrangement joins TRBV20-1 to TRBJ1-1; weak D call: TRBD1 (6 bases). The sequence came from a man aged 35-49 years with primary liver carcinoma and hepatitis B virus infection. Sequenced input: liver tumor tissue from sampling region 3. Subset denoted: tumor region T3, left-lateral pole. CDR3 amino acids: CSAPLPAGATEAFF. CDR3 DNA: TGCAGTGCCCCCCTTCCAGCAGGGGCCACTGAAGCTTTCTTT.